Listed here are 19 T cell receptor beta chains from one sample, sequenced in a study of blood T cells in healthy people across ages. The second PCR ran roughly 6 to 12 cycles with a sample-barcoded 5' primer and J-beta primers. Each CDR3 protein gets one entry after TCRdb re-called the 5' RACE reads with MiXCR. In the table there are hundreds of thousands of distinct CDR3 sequences, less than 45% of which are singletons. Material: blood. The origin of the receptors is an older man in good health.

This clonotype turned up a few times. The chain joins TRBV7-2 to TRBJ1-1; the D gene is possibly TRBD1 (5 bases). There are 15 residues in the CDR3. Germline V lookup: CDR1 SGHTA, CDR2 FQGNSA. Trimming pared 4 bases from V and 1 base from J, leaving 13 bases between. For the CDR3, the DNA is TGTGCCAGCAGCTCGAGCACCGGGGGGAACACTGAAGCTTTCTTT. Protein sequence: CASSSSTGGNTEAFF. Filled out from reference TRBV7-2 and TRBJ1-1, the complete variable domain reads GAGVSQSPSNKVTEKGKDVELRCDPISGHTALYWYRQSLGQGLEFLIYFQGNSAPDKSGLPSDRFSAERTGGSVSTLTIQRTQQEDSAVYLCASSSSTGGNTEAFFGQGTRLTVV.

This clonotype occurred many times. This rearrangement joins TRBV29-1 to TRBJ2-3; no firm D call. Trimming removed 3 bases at V and 3 bases at J, with 19 bases between. Germline CDR1 and CDR2: SQVTM and ANQGSEA. There are 16 residues in the CDR3. The CDR3 is CSVEVLGDGPTDTQYF. CDR3 DNA: TGCAGCGTTGAGGTTTTGGGTGACGGCCCTACAGATACGCAGTATTTT.

This clonotype has ten or more counts. CDR3 amino acids: CASSLGGRETQYF. For the CDR3, the DNA is TGTGCCAGCAGCTTAGGTGGGCGAGAGACCCAGTACTTC. This sequence joins TRBV7-2 and TRBJ2-5; D unresolved. Germline V gene sequence: CDR1 SGHTA, CDR2 FQGNSA. The V end lost 1 base, the J end lost 4 bases, and 7 bases lay between the germline ends. The CDR3 runs to 13 residues.

This clonotype came up a few times. The rearrangement links TRBV7-2 to TRBJ1-5; D is unresolved. The CDR3 contains 14 residues. Deletions cut 6 bases from V and 0 bases from J, with 9 bases between. Germline V gives CDR1 SGHTA, CDR2 FQGNSA. CDR3 amino acids: CASRPGDSNQPQHF. Here the CDR3 DNA reads TGTGCCAGCAGACCCGGGGATAGCAATCAGCCCCAGCATTTT.

This clonotype showed up many times. The chain carries TRBV4-3 and TRBJ2-2, with 10 bases identical to TRBD1. CDR3 length: 16 residues. Germline CDR1 LGHNA, CDR2 YSLEER. V was clipped by 4 bases and J by 4 bases; unmatched bases: 6. CDR3 residues: CASSRRQGAGTGELFF. The DNA for the CDR3 is TGCGCCAGCAGCCGGAGACAGGGGGCAGGCACCGGGGAGCTGTTTTTT.

V usage is TRBV28 and J usage is TRBJ1-1; 7 bases agree with TRBD1. Unmatched junction bases numbered 5, after V lost 6 bases and J lost 1 base. CDR3 size: 14 residues. Germline CDR1 and CDR2: MDHEN and SYDVKM. Here the CDR3 reads CASRAGQQNTEAFF. CDR3 sequence (DNA): TGTGCCAGCAGAGCGGGACAGCAGAACACTGAAGCTTTCTTT.

There are a few counts of this clonotype. V gene TRBV25-1 combines with J gene TRBJ2-6, with D possibly being TRBD2 (5 bases). CDR3 length: 18 residues. CDR1 is MGHDK and CDR2 is SYGVNS in the germline V gene. V lost 1 base to trimming and J lost 0 bases, with 13 bases between them. The CDR3 region has the DNA TGTGCCAGCAGTGAATTGGGCAGGAGGCCCTCTGGGGCCAACGTCCTGACTTTC. Residues: CASSELGRRPSGANVLTF.

This clonotype was picked up a small number of times. V usage is TRBV6-2 or TRBV6-3 and J usage is TRBJ2-7; 8 nucleotides agree with TRBD1. There are 16 residues in the CDR3. CDR1 is MNHEY, CDR2 SVGEGT, per germline. V gave up 4 bases and J gave up 4 bases; unmatched junction bases: 12. The CDR3 DNA is TGTGCCAGCAGTTTTCCAGACAGGGGAGTAGAGTACGAGCAGTACTTC. Protein: CASSFPDRGVEYEQYF.

This clonotype was seen a single time. The gene calls are TRBV27 and TRBJ1-4; D remains ambiguous. CDR1 and CDR2 (germline): MNHEY, SMNVEV (reference sequence). The CDR3 totals 14 residues. Trimming took 6 bases from V and 0 from J, leaving 8 bases between them. The CDR3 DNA reads as TGTGCCAGCAGGCGCGGTGCAACTAATGAAAAACTGTTTTTT. Protein: CASRRGATNEKLFF.

This clonotype was detected ten times or more. V and J are TRBV9 and TRBJ2-1, with 9 nucleotides matching TRBD1. The CDR3 runs 16 residues. Germline-derived CDR1 and CDR2 are SGDLS and YYNGEE. Unmatched junction bases numbered 11, after V lost 4 bases and J lost 6 bases. This chain's CDR3 is CASSLQGQGMVNEQFF. The CDR3 DNA follows: TGTGCCAGCAGCCTACAGGGACAGGGAATGGTCAATGAGCAGTTCTTC.

The CDR3 loop is CASTSAGRGADTQYF. CDR3 in DNA: TGTGCCAGCACCTCAGCGGGGAGGGGCGCAGATACGCAGTATTTT. V usage is TRBV5-6 and J usage is TRBJ2-3; 7 bases agree with TRBD2. This CDR3 is built from 15 residues. Germline lookup yields CDR1 SGHDT and CDR2 YYEEEE. V shed 6 bases and J 4 bases; nucleotides not matched to a gene: 11.

This rearrangement joins TRBV14 to TRBJ1-1; no definite D call. Between the trimmed V and J ends, which lost 0 bases and 0 bases, there was a span of 14 bases. CDR3 length: 17 residues. Germline V CDR1 and CDR2: SGHDN, FVKESK. CDR3 coding DNA: TGTGCCAGCAGCCAAGATCTCCCAGCCCCCATGAACACTGAAGCTTTCTTT. Translating gives CASSQDLPAPMNTEAFF. Full variable domain (outside the CDR3, taken from reference TRBV14 and TRBJ1-1): EAGVTQFPSHSVIEKGQTVTLRCDPISGHDNLYWYRRVMGKEIKFLLHFVKESKQDESGMPNNRFLAERTGGTYSTLKVQPAELEDSGVYFCASSQDLPAPMNTEAFFGQGTRLTVV.

The chain employs TRBV27 and TRBJ2-5; no clear D. Gene TRBJ2-7 matches the end of the DNA better, so the J call may be wrong. This CDR3 contains 15 residues. Germline-derived CDR1 and CDR2 are MNHEY and SMNVEV (reference sequence). CDR3 in DNA: TGTGCCAGCAGTTCTCCTCCGAGACTTCGGTACGAGCAGTACTTC. Amino acids: CASSSPPRLRYEQYF.

This clonotype was recorded once. The V call is TRBV9, the J call TRBJ1-3, with D maybe TRBD1 (5 bases). Per germline, CDR1 SGDLS and CDR2 YYNGEE. V lost 0 bases and J lost 11, with 21 bases in between. The CDR3 has 16 amino acids. As DNA, the CDR3 is TGTGCCAGCAGCGTAGCCGCCAGGGCCGGTGGAGACGCCATATATTTT. It is translated as CASSVAARAGGDAIYF.

The chain joins TRBV5-1 to TRBJ2-3; 8 bases line up with TRBD1. CDR1 SGHRS and CDR2 YFSETQ come from the germline V gene. CDR3 length equals 16 residues. V was pared by 0 bases and J by 2 bases, with 5 bases of the junction left unmatched. In DNA form, the CDR3 reads TGCGCCAGCAGCTTGGCCGGACAGGGTGCCACAGATACGCAGTATTTT. It yields the protein CASSLAGQGATDTQYF.

The rearrangement uses TRBV20-1 and TRBJ1-1; 10 bases are shared with TRBD1. Germline trimming cut 2 bases from V and 3 bases from J; bases unmatched to any gene: 9. The germline V gene has CDR1 DFQATT and CDR2 SNEGSKA (reference sequence). The CDR3 is 16 amino acids. CDR3 residues: CSARPEFGQGDTEAFF. CDR3 DNA sequence: TGCAGTGCTAGACCCGAGTTTGGACAGGGGGACACTGAAGCTTTCTTT.

The chain is built from TRBV7-2 and TRBJ2-3; 11 bases line up with TRBD2. The ends lost 1 base at V and 0 bases at J; junction bases unmatched: 3. Germline lookup yields CDR1 SGHTA and CDR2 FQGNSA. This CDR3 is built from 17 residues. The CDR3 loop is CASSLVVAGGSTDTQYF. In DNA, the CDR3 is TGTGCCAGCAGCTTAGTGGTAGCGGGGGGGAGCACAGATACGCAGTATTTT.

As concerns this clonotype: A much larger clone lies one base from this, so it may be a read error. V gene TRBV20-1 combines with J gene TRBJ2-7; 13 bases are a match to TRBD2. CDR1 DFQATT and CDR2 SNEGSKA come from the germline V gene (reference sequence). The CDR3 runs to 17 residues. V lost 5 bases and J lost 0; bases outside the gene matches: 10. In nucleotides, the CDR3 is TGCAGTGCTCCAACTAGCGGGAGGGCCCATCCCTCCTACGAGCAGTACTTC. The encoded protein is CSAPTSGRAHPSYEQYF.

The chain carries TRBV9 and TRBJ2-3; the match to TRBD1 covers 9 bases. The germline V gene encodes CDR1 SGDLS and CDR2 YYNGEE. The ends lost 4 bases at V and 6 bases at J; junction bases unmatched: 12. This CDR3 has 16 residues. The CDR3 DNA follows: TGTGCCAGCAGCCTCGTCCCGGGACAGGGAAGGGATACGCAGTATTTT. Translating it yields CASSLVPGQGRDTQYF.